This TCR beta chain was found in a study of T cells after yellow fever vaccination. Study-level points and caveats: Abundant clonotypes from the bulk population could get into FACS-sorted repertoires as contaminants. Most primary-vaccination clones recurred post-booster (roughly 96% CD4, about 87% CD8). Weaker overall, the secondary response nonetheless peaked faster (day 5 versus 15).

As to this clonotype: Antigen: not known.

CDR1 is LGHDT and CDR2 is YNNKEL in the germline V gene (reference sequence). Trimming took 0 bases from V and 4 from J; bases not matched to a gene: 7. The CDR3 consists of 17 residues. Synthesis of TCR cDNA relied on 5'RACE template switching, which attached a universal primer site and UMIs. TCRdb reprocessed the 5' RACE reads with MiXCR, giving one entry per CDR3 protein. The profile shows around 300,000 distinct CDR3 sequences, over 4% of them singletons. The chain has TRBV3-1 and TRBJ2-5, with 11 bases aligning to TRBD2. This clonotype was obtained from a young man who received the YFV17D yellow fever vaccine. Sequenced here: PBMCs, sampled 5 days after the yellow fever booster vaccination. This CDR3 reads CASSQELAGVMGETQYF. As DNA, the CDR3 is TGTGCCAGCAGCCAAGAACTAGCGGGGGTTATGGGAGAGACCCAGTACTTC.